This TCR beta chain was captured by sequencing in a study of early T cells in non-severe SARS-CoV-2 infection. Points from the study as a whole: Database matching using VDJdb favored anti-spike CD8 responses, with private and CD4 specificities left missing.

TCRdb passed the 5' RACE reads through MiXCR, listing each CDR3 protein once. The table records 70,000 to 85,000 distinct CDR3 sequences, more than 10% of them present only once. The V and J ends lost 6 bases and 2 bases, in that order; junction bases with no gene match: 8. The CDR3 contains 16 residues. This clonotype came up many times. Its cognate antigen is unknown. Sequencing used whole blood, obtained at baseline. The chain carries TRBV12-3 or TRBV12-4 and TRBJ2-3, with TRBD2 matching over 10 bases. This sequence originates from an adult who was a healthcare worker with PCR-confirmed SARS-CoV-2 infection or an uninfected control (not recorded which). The donor label of this sample is uncertain. The chain's CDR3 is CASSQIGTSDTDTQYF. The CDR3 nucleotides are TGTGCCAGCAGCCAAATAGGGACTAGCGACACAGATACGCAGTATTTT.